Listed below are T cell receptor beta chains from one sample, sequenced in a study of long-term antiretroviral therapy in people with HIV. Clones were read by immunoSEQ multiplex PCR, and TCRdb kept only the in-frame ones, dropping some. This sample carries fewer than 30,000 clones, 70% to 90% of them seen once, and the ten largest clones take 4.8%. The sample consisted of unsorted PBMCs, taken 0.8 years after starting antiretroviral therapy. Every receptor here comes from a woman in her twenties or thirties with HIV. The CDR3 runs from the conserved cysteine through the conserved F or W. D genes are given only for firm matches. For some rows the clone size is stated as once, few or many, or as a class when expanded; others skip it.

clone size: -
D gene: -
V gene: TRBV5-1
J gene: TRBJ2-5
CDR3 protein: CASSRRDSTQETQYF
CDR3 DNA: TGCGCCAGCAGCCGGAGGGACAGTACCCAAGAGACCCAGTACTTC

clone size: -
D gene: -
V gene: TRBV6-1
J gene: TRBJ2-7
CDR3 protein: CASSEGDSASSYEQYF
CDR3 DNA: TGTGCCAGCAGTGAGGGTGACAGCGCTAGCTCCTACGAGCAGTACTTC

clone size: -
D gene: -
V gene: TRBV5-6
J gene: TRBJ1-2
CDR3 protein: CASSLGLMPYGYTF
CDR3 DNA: TGTGCCAGCAGCTTGGGCTTGATGCCCTATGGCTACACCTTC

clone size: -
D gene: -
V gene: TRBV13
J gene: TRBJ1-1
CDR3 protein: CASSPTGGLTEAFF
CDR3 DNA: TGTGCCAGCAGCCCGACCGGGGGTTTGACTGAAGCTTTCTTT

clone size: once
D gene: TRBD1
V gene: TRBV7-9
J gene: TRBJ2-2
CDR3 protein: CASSTPGTGYFTGELFF
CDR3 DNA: TGTGCCAGCAGCACCCCCGGGACAGGGTATTTCACCGGGGAGCTGTTTTTT

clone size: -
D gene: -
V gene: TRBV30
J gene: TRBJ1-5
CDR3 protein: CAWSRRDSHEGSNQPQHF
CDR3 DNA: TGTGCCTGGAGTCGACGGGACTCTCACGAGGGGAGCAATCAGCCCCAGCATTTT

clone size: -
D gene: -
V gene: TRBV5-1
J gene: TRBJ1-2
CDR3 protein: CASSLAVADYGYTF
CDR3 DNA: TGCGCCAGCAGCTTGGCCGTCGCCGACTATGGCTACACCTTC

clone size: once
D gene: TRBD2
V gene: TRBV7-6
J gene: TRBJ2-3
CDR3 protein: CASSRGGPDTQYF
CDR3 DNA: TGTGCCAGCAGCCGGGGGGGCCCAGATACGCAGTATTTT

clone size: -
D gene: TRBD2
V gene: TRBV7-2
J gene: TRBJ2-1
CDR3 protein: CASSPSGASGVGEFF
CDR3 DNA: TGTGCCAGCAGCCCGTCGGGGGCTAGCGGGGTAGGGGAGTTCTTC

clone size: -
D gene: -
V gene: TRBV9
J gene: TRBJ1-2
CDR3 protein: CASSETGDTNYGYTF
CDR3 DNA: TGTGCCAGCAGCGAGACCGGGGACACTAACTATGGCTACACCTTC

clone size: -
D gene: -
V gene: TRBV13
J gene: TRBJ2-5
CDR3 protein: CASSLGVSGETQYF
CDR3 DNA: TGTGCCAGCAGCTTAGGGGTTTCGGGAGAGACCCAGTACTTC

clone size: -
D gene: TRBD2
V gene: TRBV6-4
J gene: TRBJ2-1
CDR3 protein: CASSAQVASGEQFF
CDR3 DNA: TGTGCCAGCAGCGCTCAGGTGGCTAGCGGGGAACAGTTCTTC